The 27 T cell receptor beta chains below come from one sample, sequenced in a study of cytomegalovirus exposure and HLA in healthy donors. The PCR employed 60 Vbeta primers together with 13 Jbeta primers. This table comes from immunoSEQ multiplex PCR, and its TCRdb copy is limited to in-frame clones, with some not included. The sample lists a few hundred thousand clones, 85% to 95% occurring once. The sequenced sample consisted of PBMCs. The receptors shown here come from a girl between 2 and 10 years old in good health and CMV-seronegative.

The chain links TRBV10-3 to TRBJ1-2, with D uncertain. Between the trimmed V and J ends, which lost 0 bases and 4 bases, there was a span of 9 bases. The CDR3 contains 14 residues. From germline, CDR1 is ENHRY and CDR2 SYGVKD. CDR3 coding DNA: TGTGCCATCAGTGAGTCGTGGCAGTCCTATGGCTACACCTTC. This translates into CAISESWQSYGYTF.

The chain is built from TRBV7-6 and TRBJ2-7; the match to TRBD1 covers 7 bases. CDR3 length: 15 amino acids. Germline V gene lookup returns CDR1 SGHVS and CDR2 FNYEAQ. Unmatched junction bases numbered 8, after V lost 1 base and J lost 5 bases. CDR3 amino acids: CASSLGTQGINEQYF. CDR3 in DNA: TGTGCCAGCAGCTTAGGTACACAGGGGATCAACGAGCAGTACTTC. Variable domain in full (rest from reference TRBV7-6 and TRBJ2-7): GAGVSQSPRYKVTKRGQDVALRCDPISGHVSLYWYRQALGQGPEFLTYFNYEAQQDKSGLPNDRFSAERPEGSISTLTIQRTEQRDSAMYRCASSLGTQGINEQYFGPGTRLTVT.

This clone showed up just once. This chain links TRBV5-1 with TRBJ1-4; 8 nucleotides agree with TRBD1. The V gene's germline CDR1 is SGHRS and CDR2 YFSETQ. V shed 4 bases, J shed 5 bases, and the junction held 10 bases outside the gene matches. The CDR3 is made up of 16 amino acids. In DNA, the CDR3 is TGCGCCAGCAGCAATCATATTCAGGGGGCAAATGAAAAACTGTTTTTT. Its protein product is CASSNHIQGANEKLFF. Full variable domain (outside the CDR3, taken from reference TRBV5-1 and TRBJ1-4): KAGVTQTPRYLIKTRGQQVTLSCSPISGHRSVSWYQQTPGQGLQFLFEYFSETQRNKGNFPGRFSGRQFSNSRSEMNVSTLELGDSALYLCASSNHIQGANEKLFFGSGTQLSVL.

Comments on this clone: One end of the junction does not line up with germline, which may come from a read error. J is TRBJ1-2 and V is TRBV7-9; TRBD1 might be the D (5 bases). The CDR3 runs 14 residues. The germline CDR1 and CDR2 sequences are SEHNR and FQNEAQ (reference sequence). The CDR3 DNA reads as TGTTCCAGCAGCTTTTCGGGGGCTAACTATGGCTACACCTTC. It specifies CSSSFSGANYGYTF.

This clone was detected only once. The J gene is TRBJ1-2, the V gene TRBV30, with TRBD1 as a possible D gene (6 bases). Germline values: CDR1 GTSNPN, CDR2 SVGIG (reference sequence). The CDR3 is made up of 11 amino acids. V gave up 7 bases and J gave up 8 bases, with 14 bases separating them. CDR3 DNA sequence: TGTGCCTCCACAGGGCCGGGGGGCTACACCTTC. Protein product: CASTGPGGYTF.

Only a few counts were recorded for this clone. This chain connects TRBV11-2 to TRBJ1-4; D is undetermined. CDR3 length equals 13 residues. Germline V gene sequence: CDR1 SGHAT, CDR2 FQNNGV. V gave up 5 bases and J gave up 7 bases, with 11 bases separating them. This CDR3 reads CASSPWEGEKLFF. CDR3 DNA: TGTGCCAGCAGCCCGTGGGAGGGTGAAAAACTGTTTTTT.

The chain employs TRBV30 and TRBJ2-1, with D possibly matching TRBD2 (6 bases). Germline V CDR1 and CDR2: GTSNPN, SVGIG (reference sequence). CDR3 length equals 14 residues. V was pared by 1 base and J by 0 bases, with 7 bases between. The CDR3 here is CAWSETSSYNEQFF. In nucleotides, the CDR3 is TGTGCCTGGAGTGAGACTAGCTCCTACAATGAGCAGTTCTTC.

Notes on this clone: A junction end diverges from the germline sequence, so it may reflect a read error. The V and J genes are TRBV7-9 and TRBJ2-3, with TRBD2 matching over 8 bases. The CDR3 has 16 residues. Germline CDR1 reads SEHNR; CDR2 reads FQNEAQ (reference sequence). CDR3 in amino acids: CSSSLEGTRSTDTQYF. CDR3 bases: TGTTCCAGCAGCTTAGAAGGGACTAGGTCCACAGATACGCAGTATTTT.

The count of this clone is one. The CDR3 reads CASSPWTSGDTDTQYF. DNA of the CDR3: TGTGCCAGCAGTCCCTGGACTAGCGGGGACACAGATACGCAGTATTTT. The chain is built from TRBV28 and TRBJ2-3; 12 nucleotides agree with TRBD2. Germline CDR1 is MDHEN and CDR2 is SYDVKM. V lost 5 bases and J lost 2; bases outside the gene matches: 5. The CDR3 totals 16 residues.

This clone has only one observation. The chain has TRBV5-4 and TRBJ2-5, with 12 bases identical to TRBD2. This CDR3 comprises 16 residues. Trimming removed 1 base from V and 5 bases from J; junction bases left unmatched: 6. Germline lookup yields CDR1 SGHNT and CDR2 YYREEE (reference sequence). CDR3 bases: TGTGCCAGCAGCTTGCCCGGACTAGCGGGAAGGGAGACCCAGTACTTC. Translation: CASSLPGLAGRETQYF.

The J gene is TRBJ2-7, the V gene TRBV5-4; 7 nucleotides line up with TRBD1. This CDR3 region has 16 residues. Trimming cost V 0 bases and J 3 bases; bases outside gene matches: 9. Germline V gene lookup returns CDR1 SGHNT and CDR2 YYREEE (reference sequence). The CDR3 region is CASSLVGGTDVYEQYF. The CDR3 region has the DNA TGTGCCAGCAGCTTGGTAGGTGGGACAGATGTCTACGAGCAGTACTTC.

This chain connects TRBV7-6 to TRBJ2-7; 8 bases line up with TRBD1. V dropped 5 bases and J dropped 4; count of bases not matched to a gene: 16. The CDR3 consists of 17 residues. The germline gives CDR1 SGHVS, CDR2 FNYEAQ. CDR3 bases: TGTGCCAGCAGCCTCGGGACAGGTTCCACGGGGGCTTACGAGCAGTACTTC. It yields the protein CASSLGTGSTGAYEQYF.

The genes are TRBV18 and TRBJ2-7, with 9 bases matching TRBD1. Germline trimming cut 3 bases from V and 3 bases from J; bases unmatched to any gene: 3. Per germline, CDR1 KGHSH and CDR2 LQKENI. This CDR3 is built from 14 residues. The CDR3 spells CASSPTGGNYEQYF. CDR3 sequence (DNA): TGTGCCAGCTCACCGACAGGGGGGAACTACGAGCAGTACTTC.

This chain connects TRBV28 to TRBJ2-5; TRBD2 agrees at 8 bases. The germline V gene has CDR1 MDHEN and CDR2 SYDVKM. V was clipped by 3 bases and J by 9 bases; unmatched bases: 15. CDR3 length equals 16 residues. The chain's CDR3 is CASSFGGLAPREAQYF. The CDR3 DNA reads as TGTGCCAGCAGTTTTGGTGGACTAGCCCCGAGGGAGGCCCAGTACTTC.

The V gene is TRBV28, the J gene TRBJ1-5; D is possibly TRBD1 (5 bases). Germline CDR1 reads MDHEN; CDR2 reads SYDVKM. The V end lost 3 bases, the J end lost 5 bases, and 8 bases lay between the germline ends. The CDR3 has 13 amino acids. The CDR3 here is CASSFGGYQPQHF. The CDR3 bases are TGTGCCAGCAGTTTTGGGGGGTATCAGCCCCAGCATTTT. Full variable domain (remainder filled in from reference TRBV28 and TRBJ1-5): DVKVTQSSRYLVKRTGEKVFLECVQDMDHENMFWYRQDPGLGLRLIYFSYDVKMKEKGDIPEGYSVSREKKERFSLILESASTNQTSMYLCASSFGGYQPQHFGDGTRLSIL.

V usage is TRBV6-9 and J usage is TRBJ2-7; 11 bases agree with TRBD2. The CDR3 contains 15 residues. Germline CDR1 and CDR2: MNHGY and SVAAGI. Trimming removed 4 bases from V and 4 bases from J; junction bases left unmatched: 6. The CDR3 bases are TGTGCCAGCAGTTTTACTAGCGGGGGTGGGTACGAGCAGTACTTC. Encoded protein: CASSFTSGGGYEQYF.

This chain uses TRBV7-6 with TRBJ2-3; TRBD2 matches at 15 bases. After removal of 5 bases from V and 1 base from J, the junction contained 7 bases not matched to a gene. The CDR3 runs 18 residues. From germline, CDR1 is SGHVS and CDR2 FNYEAQ. The CDR3 loop reads CASSPEGLAGGGTDTQYF. The DNA of the CDR3 is TGTGCCAGCAGCCCCGAGGGACTAGCGGGGGGTGGCACAGATACGCAGTATTTT.

This chain connects TRBV27 to TRBJ2-7; the match to TRBD2 covers 8 bases. With 7 bases clipped from V and 7 bases from J, the junction kept 9 bases outside the gene matches. Germline V gives CDR1 MNHEY, CDR2 SMNVEV (reference sequence). This CDR3 has 13 residues. CDR3 in amino acids: CASTSIGGEEQYF. CDR3 bases: TGTGCCAGCACCTCAATCGGGGGGGAAGAGCAGTACTTC.

V and J are TRBV27 and TRBJ1-1, with TRBD1 matching 7 bases. The CDR3 is 13 residues long. J gave up 7 bases and V 6 bases, and 8 bases lay outside the gene matches. Germline V gene lookup returns CDR1 MNHEY and CDR2 SMNVEV (reference sequence). Here the CDR3 reads CASRARDRDEAFF. CDR3 DNA: TGTGCCAGCAGGGCAAGAGACAGGGATGAAGCTTTCTTT.

The chain is built from TRBV29-1 and TRBJ1-2; TRBD1 matches 7 bases. Looked up from germline, CDR1 is SQVTM and CDR2 is ANQGSEA. The CDR3 has 11 residues. V lost 6 bases and J lost 5; bases outside the gene matches: 3. CDR3 sequence reads: CSVDRDYGYTF. The CDR3 coding sequence is TGCAGCGTCGACAGGGATTATGGCTACACCTTC. Variable domain in full (rest from reference TRBV29-1 and TRBJ1-2): SAVISQKPSRDICQRGTSLTIQCQVDSQVTMMFWYRQQPGQSLTLIATANQGSEATYESGFVIDKFPISRPNLTFSTLTVSNMSPEDSSIYLCSVDRDYGYTFGSGTRLTVV.

The chain couples TRBV5-1 to TRBJ2-1, with 7 positions matching TRBD2. Losses at the gene ends were 3 bases for V and 7 bases for J; bases not matched to a gene: 13. Germline CDR1 is SGHRS and CDR2 is YFSETQ. The CDR3 has 16 residues. The CDR3 DNA is TGCGCCAGCAGCTCCACCCTAACCGGGACTATAAATGAGCAGTTCTTC. Amino acids: CASSSTLTGTINEQFF. Full variable domain (missing parts from reference TRBV5-1 and TRBJ2-1): KAGVTQTPRYLIKTRGQQVTLSCSPISGHRSVSWYQQTPGQGLQFLFEYFSETQRNKGNFPGRFSGRQFSNSRSEMNVSTLELGDSALYLCASSSTLTGTINEQFFGPGTRLTVL.

The chain carries TRBV2 and TRBJ2-3; D gene uncertain. The CDR3 covers 13 residues. V lost 8 bases and J lost 2, with 11 bases in between. In germline, CDR1 is SNHLY, CDR2 FYNNEI. Here the CDR3 DNA reads TGTGCCAGCGTCCCCCTAAACACAGATACGCAGTATTTT. Protein sequence: CASVPLNTDTQYF.

The chain combines TRBV7-9 with TRBJ2-3; no reliable D call. The V end was cut by 4 bases, the J end by 4 bases, with 9 bases between. CDR1 is SEHNR, CDR2 FQNEAQ, per germline (reference sequence). The CDR3 has 13 residues. The CDR3 DNA follows: TGTGCCAGCAGCTCACTGGTAGCAGATACGCAGTATTTT. Its protein product is CASSSLVADTQYF.

This sequence joins TRBV5-4 and TRBJ2-7, with 10 bases identical to TRBD1. Germline assignment: CDR1 SGHNT and CDR2 YYREEE (reference sequence). The CDR3 extends over 14 amino acids. V was clipped by 2 bases and J by 6 bases; unmatched bases: 5. The CDR3 DNA reads as TGTGCCAGCAGCTTACGACAGGGGGCCCTCGAGCAGTACTTC. Encoded protein: CASSLRQGALEQYF.

The gene calls are TRBV29-1 and TRBJ1-1; D is unclear. The CDR3 extends over 14 amino acids. Trimming pared 4 bases from V and 6 bases from J, leaving 18 bases between. Germline CDR1 and CDR2: SQVTM and ANQGSEA. CDR3 sequence reads: CSVALLTLEPEAFF. CDR3 nucleotide sequence: TGCAGCGTTGCCCTTTTAACCCTGGAGCCTGAAGCTTTCTTT.

The V gene is TRBV7-3, the J gene TRBJ2-2; TRBD2 agrees at 9 bases. Trimming at V came to 2 bases and at J to 5 bases, leaving 6 bases not matched to a gene. CDR1 SGHTA and CDR2 FQGTGA come from the germline V gene. The CDR3 consists of 16 residues. The DNA for the CDR3 is TGTGCCAGCAGCTTAGCGGGGGGGCCGGGGACCGGGGAGCTGTTTTTT. Translated, it gives CASSLAGGPGTGELFF.

The chain is built from TRBV19 and TRBJ1-2, with D tentatively TRBD1 (6 bases). The CDR3 is made up of 13 amino acids. V lost 7 bases and J lost 4, with 13 bases in between. Germline CDR1 reads LNHDA; CDR2 reads SQIVND (reference sequence). CDR3 DNA: TGTGCCAGTAATACGGGACAAGGCTATGGCTACACCTTC. Translation gives CASNTGQGYGYTF.